This TCR beta chain came from a study of CD8 T cells in Susac syndrome. Study outcomes and limitations: In its TCR sequencing and HLA analysis, the study acknowledged that the number of individuals was relatively small.

V lost 6 bases to trimming and J lost 0 bases; unmatched junction nucleotides: 10. CDR1 is SQVTM, CDR2 ANQGSEA, per germline. This CDR3 region has 15 residues. Sequencing of TCR beta was performed on blood CD8+ T cells and on blood CD4+ T cells. Negative magnetic isolation gave CD8+ and CD4+ cells; FACS enriched CD8+ TEMRA. An amount of RNA that ranged from about 0.45 to 1 ug was reverse transcribed with random hexamers. The amplification used immunoSEQ multiplex PCR on TCR beta CDR3; it spanned 54 Vbeta and 13 Jbeta. In TCRdb, the immunoSEQ multiplex PCR reads were re-called with MiXCR into one record per CDR3 protein. The repertoire consists of hundreds of thousands of distinct CDR3 sequences, with 85% to 95% occurring once and the leading ten covering less than 0.075%. About this clonotype itself: Its matching antigen is unknown.

The chain recombines TRBV29-1 with TRBJ1-2; 7 bases align to TRBD1. Sequencing used CD4+ T cells from PBMCs. The clonotype was recovered from a human donor with multiple sclerosis. The DNA of the CDR3 is TGCAGCGTCTCAGGGGGTCAGGGCTCTAACTATGGCTACACCTTC. This gives the protein CSVSGGQGSNYGYTF.